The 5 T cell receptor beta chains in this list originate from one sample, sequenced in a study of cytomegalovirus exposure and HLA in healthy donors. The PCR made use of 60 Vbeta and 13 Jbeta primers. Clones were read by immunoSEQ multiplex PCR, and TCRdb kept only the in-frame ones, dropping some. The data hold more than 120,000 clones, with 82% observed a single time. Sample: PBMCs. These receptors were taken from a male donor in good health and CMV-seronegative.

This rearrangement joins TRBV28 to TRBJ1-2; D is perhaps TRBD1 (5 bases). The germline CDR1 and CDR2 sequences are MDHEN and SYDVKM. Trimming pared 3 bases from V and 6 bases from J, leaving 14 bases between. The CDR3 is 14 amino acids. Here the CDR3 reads CASSLVARVHGYTF. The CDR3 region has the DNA TGTGCCAGCAGTTTGGTCGCCAGGGTTCATGGCTACACCTTC.

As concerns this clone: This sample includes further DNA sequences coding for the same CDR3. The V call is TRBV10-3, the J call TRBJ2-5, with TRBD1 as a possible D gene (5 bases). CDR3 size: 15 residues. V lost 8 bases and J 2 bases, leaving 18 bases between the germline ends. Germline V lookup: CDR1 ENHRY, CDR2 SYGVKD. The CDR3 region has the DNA TGTGCCATCCTCCCCGGATCTAGGGGACAAGAGACCCAGTACTTC. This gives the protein CAILPGSRGQETQYF.

CDR3 sequence reads: CASSKGQGVKGAQHF. The CDR3 bases are TGTGCCAGTAGTAAGGGACAGGGTGTCAAAGGGGCCCAGCATTTT. The gene calls are TRBV19 and TRBJ1-5, with TRBD1 matching 9 bases. V was clipped by 4 bases and J by 11 bases; unmatched bases: 12. In germline, CDR1 is LNHDA, CDR2 SQIVND (reference sequence). This CDR3 has 15 amino acids.

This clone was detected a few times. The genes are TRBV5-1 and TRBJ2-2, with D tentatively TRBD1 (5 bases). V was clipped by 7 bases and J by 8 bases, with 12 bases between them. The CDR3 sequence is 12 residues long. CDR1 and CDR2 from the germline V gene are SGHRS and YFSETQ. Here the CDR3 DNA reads TGCGCCAGCCAGACAGATGCGGGGGAGCTGTTTTTT. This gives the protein CASQTDAGELFF.

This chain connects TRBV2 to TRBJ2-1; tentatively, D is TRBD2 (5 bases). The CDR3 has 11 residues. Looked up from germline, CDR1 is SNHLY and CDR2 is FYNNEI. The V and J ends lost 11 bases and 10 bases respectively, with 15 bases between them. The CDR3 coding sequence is TGTGCCGGACGGAGCGAGGGAGAGCAGTTCTTC. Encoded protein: CAGRSEGEQFF. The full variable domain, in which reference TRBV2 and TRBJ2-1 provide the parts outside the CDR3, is EPEVTQTPSHQVTQMGQEVILRCVPISNHLYFYWYRQILGQKVEFLVSFYNNEISEKSEIFDDQFSVERPDGSNFTLKIRSTKLEDSAMYFCAGRSEGEQFFGPGTRLTVL.